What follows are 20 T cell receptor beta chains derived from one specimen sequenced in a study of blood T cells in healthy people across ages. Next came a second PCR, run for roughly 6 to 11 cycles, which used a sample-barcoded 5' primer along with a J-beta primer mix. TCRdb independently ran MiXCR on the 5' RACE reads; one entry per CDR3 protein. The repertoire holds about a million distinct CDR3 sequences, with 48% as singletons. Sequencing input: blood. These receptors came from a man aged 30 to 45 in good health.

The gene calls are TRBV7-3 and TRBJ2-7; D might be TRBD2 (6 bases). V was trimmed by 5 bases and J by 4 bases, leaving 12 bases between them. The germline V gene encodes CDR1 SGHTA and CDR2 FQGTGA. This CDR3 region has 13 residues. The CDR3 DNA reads TGTGCCAGCAGCCGGGGGACGGAGTACGAGCAGTACTTC. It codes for CASSRGTEYEQYF.

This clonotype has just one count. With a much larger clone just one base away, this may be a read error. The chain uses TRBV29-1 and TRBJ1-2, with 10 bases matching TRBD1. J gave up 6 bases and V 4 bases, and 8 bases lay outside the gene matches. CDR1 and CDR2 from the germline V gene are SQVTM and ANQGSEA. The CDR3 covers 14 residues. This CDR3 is CSVGRTGGTHGYTF. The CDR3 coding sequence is TGCAGCGTTGGAAGGACAGGGGGAACCCATGGCTACACCTTC.

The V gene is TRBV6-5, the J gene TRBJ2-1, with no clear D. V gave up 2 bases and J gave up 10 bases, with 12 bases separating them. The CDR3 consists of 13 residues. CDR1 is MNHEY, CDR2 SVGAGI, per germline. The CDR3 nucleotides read TGTGCCAGCAGTTACCCGGGCATACCCGAGCAGTTCTTC. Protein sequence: CASSYPGIPEQFF.

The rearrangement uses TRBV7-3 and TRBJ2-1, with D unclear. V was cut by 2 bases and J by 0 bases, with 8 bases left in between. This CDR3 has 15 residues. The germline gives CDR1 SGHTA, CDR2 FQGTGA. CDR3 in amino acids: CASSLGYGSYNEQFF. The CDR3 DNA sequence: TGTGCCAGCAGCTTAGGGTACGGCTCCTACAATGAGCAGTTCTTC.

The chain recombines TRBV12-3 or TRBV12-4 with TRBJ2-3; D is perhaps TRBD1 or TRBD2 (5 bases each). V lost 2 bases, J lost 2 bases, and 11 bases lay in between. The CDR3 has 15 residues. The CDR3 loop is CASSLSGLFTDTQYF. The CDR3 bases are TGTGCCAGCAGTTTATCGGGGCTATTCACAGATACGCAGTATTTT.

The CDR3 sequence is CASSLGPLGAGAYNEQFF. Here the CDR3 DNA reads TGTGCCAGCAGCTTAGGCCCTTTAGGGGCGGGGGCTTACAATGAGCAGTTCTTC. The V call is TRBV7-8, the J call TRBJ2-1; D is perhaps TRBD2 (7 bases). V dropped 1 base and J dropped 4 bases, with 20 bases sitting between them. The CDR3 runs 18 residues. Germline V CDR1 and CDR2: SGHVS, FQNEAQ. The complete variable domain, with remaining parts taken from reference TRBV7-8 and TRBJ2-1, reads GAGVSQSPRYKVAKRGQDVALRCDPISGHVSLFWYQQALGQGPEFLTYFQNEAQLDKSGLPSDRFFAERPEGSVSTLKIQRTQQEDSAVYLCASSLGPLGAGAYNEQFFGPGTRLTVL.

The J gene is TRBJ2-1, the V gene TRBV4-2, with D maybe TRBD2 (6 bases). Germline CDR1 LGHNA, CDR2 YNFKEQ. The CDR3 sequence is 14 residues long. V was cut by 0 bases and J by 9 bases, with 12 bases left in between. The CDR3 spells CASSQEGRGLEQFF. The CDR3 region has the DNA TGTGCCAGCAGCCAAGAAGGGCGGGGACTTGAGCAGTTCTTC.

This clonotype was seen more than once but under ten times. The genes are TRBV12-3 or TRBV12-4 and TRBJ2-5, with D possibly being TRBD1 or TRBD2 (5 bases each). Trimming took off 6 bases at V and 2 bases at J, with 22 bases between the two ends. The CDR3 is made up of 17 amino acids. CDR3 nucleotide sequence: TGTGCCAGCAGCTTCACCGGGACCGCCGGCCGGCAAGAGACCCAGTACTTC. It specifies CASSFTGTAGRQETQYF.

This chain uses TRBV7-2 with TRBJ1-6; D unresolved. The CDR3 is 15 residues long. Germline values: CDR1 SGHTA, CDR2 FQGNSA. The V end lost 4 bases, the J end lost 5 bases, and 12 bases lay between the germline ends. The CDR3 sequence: CASSSVGTDNSPLHF. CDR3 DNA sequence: TGTGCCAGCAGCTCCGTCGGTACGGATAATTCACCCCTCCACTTT. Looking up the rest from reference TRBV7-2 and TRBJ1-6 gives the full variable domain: GAGVSQSPSNKVTEKGKDVELRCDPISGHTALYWYRQSLGQGLEFLIYFQGNSAPDKSGLPSDRFSAERTGGSVSTLTIQRTQQEDSAVYLCASSSVGTDNSPLHFGNGTRLTVT.

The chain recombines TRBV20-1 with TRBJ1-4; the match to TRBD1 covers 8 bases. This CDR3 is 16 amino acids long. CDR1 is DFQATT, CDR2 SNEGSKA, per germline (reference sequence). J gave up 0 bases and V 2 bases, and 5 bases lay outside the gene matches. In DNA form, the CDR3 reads TGCAGTGCTAGATCCACAGGGGGAACAACTAATGAAAAACTGTTTTTT. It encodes CSARSTGGTTNEKLFF.

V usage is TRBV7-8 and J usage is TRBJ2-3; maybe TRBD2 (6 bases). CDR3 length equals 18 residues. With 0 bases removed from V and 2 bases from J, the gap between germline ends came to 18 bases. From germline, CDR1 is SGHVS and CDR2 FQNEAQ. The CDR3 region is CASSLARWPGEDTDTQYF. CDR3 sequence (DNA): TGTGCCAGCAGCTTAGCGCGATGGCCGGGGGAGGACACAGATACGCAGTATTTT.

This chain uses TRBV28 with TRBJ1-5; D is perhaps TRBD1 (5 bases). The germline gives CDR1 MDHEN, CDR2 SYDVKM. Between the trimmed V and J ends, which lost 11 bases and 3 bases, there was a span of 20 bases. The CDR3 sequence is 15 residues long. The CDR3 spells CAFGAGGVDNQPQHF. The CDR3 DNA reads TGTGCCTTCGGTGCGGGGGGGGTGGACAATCAGCCCCAGCATTTT. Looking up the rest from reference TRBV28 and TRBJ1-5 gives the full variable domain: DVKVTQSSRYLVKRTGEKVFLECVQDMDHENMFWYRQDPGLGLRLIYFSYDVKMKEKGDIPEGYSVSREKKERFSLILESASTNQTSMYLCAFGAGGVDNQPQHFGDGTRLSIL.

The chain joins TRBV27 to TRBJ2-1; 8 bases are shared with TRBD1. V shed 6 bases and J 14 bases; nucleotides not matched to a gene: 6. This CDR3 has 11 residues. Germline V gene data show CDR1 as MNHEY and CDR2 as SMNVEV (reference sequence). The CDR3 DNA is TGTGCCAGCAGGACACAGGGGGTTGAGTTCTTC. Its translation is CASRTQGVEFF.

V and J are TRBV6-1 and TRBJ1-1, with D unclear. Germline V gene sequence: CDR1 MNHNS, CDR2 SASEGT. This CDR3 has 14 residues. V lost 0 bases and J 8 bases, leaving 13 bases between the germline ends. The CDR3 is CASSEAGHLREAFF. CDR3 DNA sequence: TGTGCCAGCAGTGAAGCCGGCCACCTTAGGGAAGCTTTCTTT.

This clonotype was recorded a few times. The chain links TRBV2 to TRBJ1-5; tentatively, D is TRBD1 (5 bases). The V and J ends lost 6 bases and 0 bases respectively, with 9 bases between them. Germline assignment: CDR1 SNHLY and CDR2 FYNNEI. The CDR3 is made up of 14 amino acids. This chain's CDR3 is CASRIGGSNQPQHF. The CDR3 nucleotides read TGTGCCAGCAGGATTGGGGGTAGCAATCAGCCCCAGCATTTT.

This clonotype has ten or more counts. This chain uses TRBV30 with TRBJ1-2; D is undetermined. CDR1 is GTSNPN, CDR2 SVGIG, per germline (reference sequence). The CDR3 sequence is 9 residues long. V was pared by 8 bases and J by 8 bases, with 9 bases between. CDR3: CARGGGYTF. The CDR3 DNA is TGTGCCCGGGGAGGGGGCTACACCTTC.

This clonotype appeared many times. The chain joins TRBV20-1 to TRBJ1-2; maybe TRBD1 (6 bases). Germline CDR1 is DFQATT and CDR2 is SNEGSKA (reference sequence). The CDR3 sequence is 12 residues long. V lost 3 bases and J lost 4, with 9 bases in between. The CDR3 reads CSASTGPYGYTF. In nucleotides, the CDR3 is TGCAGTGCTAGTACAGGGCCCTATGGCTACACCTTC.

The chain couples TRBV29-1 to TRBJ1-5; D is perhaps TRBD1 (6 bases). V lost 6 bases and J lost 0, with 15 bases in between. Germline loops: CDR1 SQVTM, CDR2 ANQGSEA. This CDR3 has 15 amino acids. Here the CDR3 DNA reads TGCAGCGTGGGGGTGGACAGCGTTAGCAATCAGCCCCAGCATTTT. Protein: CSVGVDSVSNQPQHF.

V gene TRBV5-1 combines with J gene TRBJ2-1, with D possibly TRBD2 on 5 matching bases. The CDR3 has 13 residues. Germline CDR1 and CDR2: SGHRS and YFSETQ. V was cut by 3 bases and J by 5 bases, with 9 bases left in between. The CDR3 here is CASSSRVDNEQFF. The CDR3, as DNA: TGCGCCAGCAGCTCGCGGGTCGACAATGAGCAGTTCTTC. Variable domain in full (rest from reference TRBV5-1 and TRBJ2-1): KAGVTQTPRYLIKTRGQQVTLSCSPISGHRSVSWYQQTPGQGLQFLFEYFSETQRNKGNFPGRFSGRQFSNSRSEMNVSTLELGDSALYLCASSSRVDNEQFFGPGTRLTVL.

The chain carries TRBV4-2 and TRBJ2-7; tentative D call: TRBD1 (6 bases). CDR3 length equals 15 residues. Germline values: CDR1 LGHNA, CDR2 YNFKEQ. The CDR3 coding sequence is TGTGTCGGCAGCCAAAATCAGGGGAGTAGTCACGAGCAGTACTTC. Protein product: CVGSQNQGSSHEQYF.